This entry concerns a single T cell receptor beta chain. This record comes from a study of cytomegalovirus exposure and HLA in healthy donors. The PCR employed 60 Vbeta primers together with 13 Jbeta primers. The repertoire was sequenced with immunoSEQ multiplex PCR; TCRdb's copy has only in-frame clones and lacks some. In the table there are approximately 91,000 clones, around 86% of which are singletons. Germline-derived CDR1 and CDR2 are SGHVS and FQNEAQ. The CDR3 spans 14 residues. Trimming shortened V by 4 bases and J by 5 bases, and 14 bases separated the two germline ends. The J gene is TRBJ2-5, the V gene TRBV7-8, with D possibly being TRBD2 (6 bases). The TCR comes from a young man in good health and CMV-seropositive. The sample taken for sequencing was PBMCs. CDR3 amino acids: CASSYRELGETQYF. CDR3 in DNA: TGTGCCAGCAGCTACCGGGAGCTAGGGGAGACCCAGTACTTC.